Listed below are T cell receptor beta chains from one sample, sequenced in a study of vaccination and CD4 T cells after COVID-19. MiXCR was run by TCRdb on the PCR reads, yielding one entry per CDR3 protein. The sample has some 10,000 distinct CDR3 sequences; roughly 23% are singletons. These receptors have no known antigen. The material sequenced was CD4+ T cells from blood, cultured in vitro, taken after SARS-CoV-2 vaccination. The receptors originated from a human donor who had recovered from COVID-19. Each CDR3 is given with its conserved first and last residue. Fields, in order: D gene, clone size, J gene, V gene, CDR3 protein, CDR3 DNA. D genes are given only for firm matches. Clone size is not always given. Where it is, it says once, few, many or a class for expanded clones.

D: NA
size: NA
J: TRBJ1-5
V: TRBV20-1
CDR3: CSASITPARNQPQHF
DNA: TGCAGTGCTAGTATAACCCCGGCACGGAATCAGCCCCAGCATTTT

D: TRBD2
size: few
J: TRBJ2-2
V: TRBV7-2
CDR3: CASSLSGTSGSTGELFF
DNA: TGTGCCAGCAGCTTATCAGGGACTAGCGGGAGCACCGGTGAGCTGTTTTTT

D: TRBD1
size: NA
J: TRBJ2-5
V: TRBV5-1
CDR3: CASSRGTGEETQYF
DNA: TGCGCCAGCAGCCGGGGGACAGGGGAAGAGACCCAGTACTTC

D: NA
size: few
J: TRBJ2-4
V: TRBV7-2
CDR3: CASSWGRWYIQYF
DNA: TGTGCCAGCAGCTGGGGCCGGTGGTACATTCAGTACTTC

D: NA
size: few
J: TRBJ2-7
V: TRBV20-1
CDR3: CSAPRRLGGSSYEQYF
DNA: TGCAGTGCCCCGCGTAGGTTGGGGGGTAGCTCCTACGAGCAGTACTTC

D: TRBD1
size: NA
J: TRBJ1-5
V: TRBV20-1
CDR3: CSARVQGEGGNQPQHF
DNA: TGCAGTGCTAGGGTACAGGGGGAGGGGGGCAATCAGCCCCAGCATTTT

D: NA
size: NA
J: TRBJ1-5
V: TRBV4-1
CDR3: CASSQDGREWPQHF
DNA: TGCGCCAGCAGCCAAGATGGCAGGGAGTGGCCCCAGCATTTT

D: NA
size: NA
J: TRBJ1-1
V: TRBV18
CDR3: CASSPQAEEAFF
DNA: TGTGCCAGCTCACCGCAGGCGGAGGAGGCTTTCTTT

D: NA
size: NA
J: TRBJ2-3
V: TRBV24-1
CDR3: CATSDLGPTGTDTQYF
DNA: TGTGCCACCAGTGATTTGGGACCCACTGGGACAGATACGCAGTATTTT

D: TRBD1
size: NA
J: TRBJ1-5
V: TRBV5-1
CDR3: CASSLTGGNNQPQHF
DNA: TGCGCCAGCAGCTTGACAGGGGGCAATAATCAGCCCCAGCATTTT

D: TRBD1
size: NA
J: TRBJ1-2
V: TRBV28
CDR3: CASSFTGQGLWNYGYTF
DNA: TGTGCCAGCAGTTTTACGGGACAGGGGCTCTGGAACTATGGCTACACCTTC

D: NA
size: NA
J: TRBJ2-7
V: TRBV4-1
CDR3: CASSQDMVGGLYEQYF
DNA: TGCGCCAGCAGCCAAGATATGGTGGGGGGCCTTTACGAGCAGTACTTC

D: TRBD1
size: few
J: TRBJ2-3
V: TRBV5-1
CDR3: CASSSDRGITDTQYF
DNA: TGCGCCAGCAGCTCCGACAGGGGGATTACAGATACGCAGTATTTT

D: NA
size: NA
J: TRBJ2-1
V: TRBV28
CDR3: CASSFWGPSSDEQFF
DNA: TGTGCCAGCAGTTTTTGGGGGCCTTCCAGCGATGAGCAGTTCTTC

D: NA
size: NA
J: TRBJ1-2
V: TRBV19
CDR3: CASSARSANYGYTF
DNA: TGTGCCAGTAGTGCAAGATCGGCCAACTATGGCTACACCTTC

D: NA
size: few
J: TRBJ2-7
V: TRBV11-2
CDR3: CASTFTDSLRSYEQYF
DNA: TGTGCCAGCACTTTCACGGACAGCCTTCGCTCCTACGAGCAGTACTTC

D: NA
size: few
J: TRBJ2-3
V: TRBV19
CDR3: CASSIRGSEADTQYF
DNA: TGTGCCAGTAGTATTCGGGGGAGTGAGGCAGATACGCAGTATTTT

D: TRBD2
size: NA
J: TRBJ2-5
V: TRBV4-3
CDR3: CASSQDSAGGGETQYF
DNA: TGCGCCAGCAGCCAAGATTCAGCGGGAGGGGGAGAGACCCAGTACTTC

D: TRBD2
size: NA
J: TRBJ2-1
V: TRBV20-1
CDR3: CSARSVPLAGVGNEQFF
DNA: TGCAGTGCTAGATCCGTACCTCTAGCGGGAGTAGGCAATGAGCAGTTCTTC

D: TRBD2
size: NA
J: TRBJ2-1
V: TRBV6-5
CDR3: CASSYIRTSGRALFF
DNA: TGTGCCAGCAGTTACATAAGGACTAGCGGGAGGGCCTTGTTCTTC

D: TRBD2
size: NA
J: TRBJ2-1
V: TRBV20-1
CDR3: CSARTQGGTSGRESSYNEQFF
DNA: TGCAGTGCTAGAACCCAGGGTGGGACTAGCGGGAGGGAGAGCTCCTACAATGAGCAGTTCTTC

D: NA
size: medium-sized
J: TRBJ1-1
V: TRBV27
CDR3: CASRTGGGLVRTEAFF
DNA: TGTGCCAGCCGCACCGGGGGGGGCCTTGTTCGCACTGAAGCTTTCTTT

D: TRBD1
size: NA
J: TRBJ2-7
V: TRBV28
CDR3: CASSPTSRGFWQGAEQYF
DNA: TGTGCCAGCAGTCCCACATCTAGGGGGTTTTGGCAGGGGGCTGAGCAGTACTTC